This paragraph covers one T cell receptor (beta chain) sequence. Its antigen is as yet unknown. The junction departs from germline at one end; a sequencing error may be responsible. Germline values: CDR1 SGDLS, CDR2 YYNGEE. CDR3 length equals 13 residues. The entry originates in a study of cytomegalovirus exposure and HLA in healthy donors. On the study more broadly: Out of 150 million to 200 million T cells, an earlier analysis found roughly 110 million unique TCR beta sequences in total.

It was with 60 Vbeta and 13 Jbeta primers that the PCR ran. The table came from immunoSEQ multiplex PCR; TCRdb's copy has only in-frame clones and leaves some out. Among around 150,000 clones listed, 75% to 90% were seen once. Each of the donors was a healthy bone marrow donor. Study-wide results and limits: From TCR beta sequences, most subjects' HLA-A and HLA-B alleles were reportedly predicted accurately. A link between a missense DCLRE1C variant and TCR beta V- and J-gene trimming emerged from a later analysis.

This sequence was found in a man aged 30-40 years in good health and CMV-seronegative. Material: PBMCs. The chain has TRBV9 and TRBJ2-5, with D maybe TRBD1 (6 bases). This chain's CDR3 is CASSVGQFETQYF. CDR3 bases: TGTGCCAGTAGCGTAGGACAGTTTGAGACCCAGTACTTC.